This TCR beta chain was identified during a study of shared clonotypes between healthy human individuals. Study observations and caveats: Among non-shared clonotypes, generation probabilities were lower than among those shared by all four donors. Among donors, sharing of clonotypes was expected to be affected by sequencing depth.

In germline, CDR1 is SGHVS, CDR2 FQNEAQ. V was shortened by 1 base and J by 6 bases, with 19 bases between the two germline ends. This CDR3 is built from 16 residues. The assay was run at deep level. Using immunoSEQ multiplex PCR, the repertoire was profiled, and TCRdb retains in-frame clones only, with some absent. The sample carries around 940,000 clones, about 80% recorded once. CD4+ cells were split into CD45RA+ naive and CD45RA-negative memory subsets. To note about this clone: What it recognizes is unknown.

This chain links TRBV7-8 with TRBJ2-7; no clear D gene. Sequenced material: memory CD4+ T cells sorted from blood. Documented subset: CD45RA-negative fraction. This clonotype originated in a man between 18 and 35 years old in good health. In DNA, the CDR3 is TGTGCCAGCAGCTTAGGTCTTGGGCCCGGAACGTCCGAGCAGTACTTC. It yields the protein CASSLGLGPGTSEQYF.